One sample yielded the 10 T cell receptor beta chains listed below, sequenced in a study of response to subunit inactivated influenza vaccine. TCRdb re-called the RT-PCR reads with MiXCR, one entry per CDR3 protein. The sample carries fewer than 200,000 distinct CDR3 sequences, around a tenth recorded once. The source material was non-naive T cells sorted from PBMCs, sampled on the day of vaccination. These receptors came from a man aged 50 to 60 who received an inactivated influenza vaccine.

This clonotype was counted at least ten times. The chain recombines TRBV12-3 or TRBV12-4 with TRBJ2-5; D is ambiguous. The CDR3 is 13 amino acids. The V end was cut by 3 bases, the J end by 5 bases, with 10 bases between. The chain's CDR3 is CASSFDQAETQYF. Here the CDR3 DNA reads TGTGCCAGCAGTTTCGACCAAGCGGAGACCCAGTACTTC.

The rearrangement joins TRBV10-3 to TRBJ2-3; no clear D. The germline V and J ends were trimmed by 0 bases and 2 bases, with 6 bases remaining between them. The germline CDR1 and CDR2 sequences are ENHRY and SYGVKD. The CDR3 covers 14 residues. The chain's CDR3 is CAISESTATDTQYF. The CDR3 region has the DNA TGTGCCATCAGTGAGTCGACGGCCACAGATACGCAGTATTTT.

This clonotype has more than one count but fewer than ten. The chain has TRBV27 and TRBJ2-1; a weak D match, TRBD2 (6 bases). V lost 3 bases and J lost 1, with 10 bases in between. There are 15 residues in the CDR3. The germline V gene has CDR1 MNHEY and CDR2 SMNVEV (reference sequence). This CDR3 reads CASSLSGTSYNEQFF. CDR3 DNA: TGTGCCAGCAGTTTGTCCGGGACTTCCTACAATGAGCAGTTCTTC.

This clonotype was seen only a few times. The chain carries TRBV9 and TRBJ2-3; D might be TRBD1 (7 bases). The V end lost 0 bases, the J end lost 4 bases, and 12 bases lay between the germline ends. This CDR3 has 15 amino acids. Germline assignment: CDR1 SGDLS and CDR2 YYNGEE. Here the CDR3 reads CASSVGPGGSDTQYF. CDR3 bases: TGTGCCAGCAGCGTAGGACCAGGGGGGTCAGATACGCAGTATTTT.

This sequence joins TRBV9 and TRBJ2-1; possible D gene TRBD2, 5 bases. Per germline, CDR1 SGDLS and CDR2 YYNGEE. The ends were cut back, 6 bases at V and 0 bases at J, with 13 bases in the middle. The length of the CDR3 is 15 residues. CDR3 DNA sequence: TGTGCCAGCAACGTCGAGGGAAGCTCCTACAATGAGCAGTTCTTC. Amino acid sequence: CASNVEGSSYNEQFF.

This clonotype has more than one count but fewer than ten. The chain combines TRBV28 with TRBJ1-1; weak D call: TRBD1 (5 bases). Trimming pared 6 bases from V and 11 bases from J, leaving 13 bases between. This CDR3 region has 11 residues. Germline-derived CDR1 and CDR2 are MDHEN and SYDVKM. The CDR3 DNA reads as TGTGCCAGCAGCCCCGGCAGGGTGGCTTTCTTT. Translated: CASSPGRVAFF.

This clonotype occurred many times. This chain connects TRBV4-2 to TRBJ2-3, with D perhaps matching TRBD1 (5 bases). The CDR3 is 13 amino acids. V gave up 3 bases and J gave up 8 bases, with 12 bases separating them. Germline CDR1 and CDR2: LGHNA and YNFKEQ. DNA of the CDR3: TGTGCCAGCAGCCAGACAGATTTCGGTACGCAGTATTTT. Protein sequence: CASSQTDFGTQYF.

The rearrangement links TRBV19 to TRBJ2-2; no definite D call. V lost 0 bases to trimming and J lost 6 bases, with 11 bases between them. The CDR3 is 15 amino acids. CDR1 and CDR2 (germline): LNHDA, SQIVND (reference sequence). CDR3 bases: TGTGCCAGTAGTATAGAACGGCACTACGCCGGGGAGCTGTTTTTT. It is translated as CASSIERHYAGELFF.

In its sample, this clonotype was seen many times. This rearrangement joins TRBV29-1 to TRBJ2-7; 9 nucleotides match TRBD1. CDR3 length: 14 residues. Looked up from germline, CDR1 is SQVTM and CDR2 is ANQGSEA. V lost 3 bases, J lost 4 bases, and 7 bases stayed unmatched. This CDR3 reads CSVDLTGGDYEQYF. CDR3 nucleotide sequence: TGCAGCGTTGACCTGACAGGGGGTGATTACGAGCAGTACTTC.

The chain links TRBV24-1 to TRBJ2-5, with 14 bases identical to TRBD2. CDR1 and CDR2 from the germline V gene are KGHDR and SFDVKD. After removal of 5 bases from V and 0 bases from J, the junction contained 10 bases not matched to a gene. The CDR3 is made up of 19 amino acids. The CDR3 loop reads CATSASLGLAGEYQETQYF. DNA of the CDR3: TGTGCCACCAGTGCCTCATTGGGACTAGCGGGGGAGTACCAAGAGACCCAGTACTTC.